The clone carrying this T cell receptor beta chain was found once. Its antigen is unidentified. Looked up from germline, CDR1 is KGHSH and CDR2 is LQKENI. The CDR3 has 12 amino acids. V lost 8 bases, J lost 7 bases, and 15 bases lay in between. The assay was immunoSEQ multiplex PCR, and TCRdb's table has in-frame clones only and misses some. The table includes approximately 89,000 clones, around nine tenths detected once. This specimen comes from a study of T cell responses to AZD1222 COVID-19 vaccine. Study results and caveats: The study found vaccine-associated CD4 TCRs spanning spike, dominant at 160-218 and 743-854. It was only after the peak T cell response that any repertoires were sampled. Nearly half of unique spike-specific TCRs reportedly avoided B.1.351 and B.1.1.7 mutated regions.

The chain links TRBV18 to TRBJ2-7; no firm D call. Sequencing was performed on peripheral blood, taken 28 days after the second AZD1222 dose. The sequence was collected from an adult who received the AZD1222 COVID-19 vaccine. This chain's CDR3 is CASRGSQKEQYF. The CDR3 DNA reads as TGTGCCAGCCGTGGCAGCCAGAAGGAGCAGTACTTC.